The text below deals with one TCR beta chain. The sample originates from a study of blood T cell repertoires in COVID-19. Study details: Researchers got acute and convalescent COVID-19 samples from the United States, Italy and Spain. PBMCs, B-cell-depleted T cells, or T cells were the source of the cDNA or gDNA that made up the material.

The CDR3 consists of 13 residues. In germline, CDR1 is GTSNPN, CDR2 SVGIG (reference sequence). The V gene end was trimmed by 4 bases and the J gene end by 8 bases; junction bases not matched to a gene: 8. Seattle cases were enrolled at active infection and followed longitudinally. Authors' methods: Estimation of nucleated cell counts relied on the amplification of reference gene primers. Libraries were prepared by immunoSEQ multiplex PCR; TCRdb keeps only in-frame clonotypes and omits some of them. From that table come the V and J calls and clone size; the DNA was used to work out D and trimming. The table lists roughly 300,000 clones, 90% of them singletons.

This chain links TRBV30 with TRBJ1-2; 9 positions match TRBD1. Source material: peripheral blood. This clonotype was obtained from a woman in her twenties or thirties with COVID-19, enrolled during active disease. Here the CDR3 DNA reads TGTGCCTGGAACCGGGACAGGGATTTCGGCTACACCTTC. It translates to CAWNRDRDFGYTF.